The source of this T cell receptor beta chain is a study of memory CD4+ T cells and cytomegalovirus serostatus. The sort gate was single viable CD3+CD4+CD8-CD45RO+ cells for memory CD4+ T cells. After thawing, CD4+ T cells were positively selected. Germline V gene lookup returns CDR1 SQVTM and CDR2 ANQGSEA. The CDR3 totals 12 residues. V was cut by 3 bases and J by 3 bases, with 7 bases left in between. Clones were read by immunoSEQ multiplex PCR, and TCRdb kept only the in-frame ones, dropping some. The data show approximately 46,000 clones, about three quarters seen once. This chain uses TRBV29-1 with TRBJ2-3; TRBD2 might be the D (5 bases). The clonotype originates from an adult in good health and CMV-seronegative. Source material: memory CD4+ T cells from blood. The CDR3 bases are TGCAGCGTTGATGAGGGTACAGATACGCAGTATTTT. Encoded protein: CSVDEGTDTQYF.